This is a list of T cell receptor beta chains from one sample in a study of T-cell reconstitution after alpha-beta-depleted transplantation in children. Via MiXCR, TCRdb re-called the PCR reads, giving one row per CDR3 protein. The repertoire holds hundreds of thousands of distinct CDR3 sequences, with approximately 10% as singletons. This sample comprised peripheral blood, obtained 180 days after TCRalphabeta/CD19-depleted stem cell transplant. These TCRs come from a male patient aged 2-15 years who had a stem cell transplant for chronic granulomatous disease, so the T cells may come from the graft donor. Each CDR3 is given with its conserved first and last residue. The order of the fields is V gene, CDR3 protein.

v_call: TRBV6-5; cdr3_aa: CASSYSGTGETQYF
v_call: TRBV7-6; cdr3_aa: CASSPYRTSWETQYF
v_call: TRBV12-3/TRBV12-4; cdr3_aa: CTSTLGGADTQYF
v_call: TRBV5-1; cdr3_aa: CASSPPGTGFGEQYF
v_call: TRBV27; cdr3_aa: CASSPQILNTGELFF
v_call: TRBV5-5; cdr3_aa: CASSLGVGGSRDIQYF
v_call: TRBV11-2; cdr3_aa: CASSFEDTQYF
v_call: TRBV5-5; cdr3_aa: CASRGGDAQETQYF
v_call: TRBV12-3/TRBV12-4; cdr3_aa: CASSLDSQDEQYF
v_call: TRBV20-1; cdr3_aa: CSASGTSGSPRIPQYF
v_call: TRBV27; cdr3_aa: CASSPGQGIYEQYF
v_call: TRBV6-2/TRBV6-3; cdr3_aa: CASSFRDRGRGSYEQYF
v_call: TRBV3-1; cdr3_aa: CASSQDSAGDNEQFF
v_call: TRBV5-6; cdr3_aa: CASSLDNGGIFYEQYF
v_call: TRBV25-1; cdr3_aa: CASSERTGFSVNEQFF
v_call: TRBV5-1; cdr3_aa: CASSFASGSSYNEQFF
v_call: TRBV5-1; cdr3_aa: CASSSTGTNGEQYF
v_call: TRBV7-9; cdr3_aa: CASSLDETPYEQYF
v_call: TRBV30; cdr3_aa: CACPRDYAYNEQFF
v_call: TRBV6-5; cdr3_aa: CASRTSGRFNEQFF
v_call: TRBV6-5; cdr3_aa: CASSYYGSGRSYEQYF
v_call: TRBV15; cdr3_aa: CATSSGGGLAAHNEQFF